This is a list of T cell receptor beta chains from one sample in a study of cytomegalovirus exposure and HLA in healthy donors. Assay: immunoSEQ multiplex PCR; the TCRdb copy retains only in-frame clones and omits some. The sample contains more than 250,000 clones, about 90% of which appear only once. Input material: PBMCs. The receptor source for this set is a woman under 30 in good health and CMV-seronegative. Each CDR3 is given with its conserved first and last residue. The D gene is left open where the match is weak. Clone size is given for some rows only: seen once, a few or many times, or a class if the clone is expanded.

CASSLEGEGGINQPQHF | TGTGCCAGCAGCTTAGAGGGGGAGGGAGGGATCAATCAGCCCCAGCATTTT | TRBJ1-5 | TRBV11-2 | - | -
CAWGSTGVNEQFF | TGTGCCTGGGGCTCGACAGGGGTGAATGAGCAGTTCTTC | TRBJ2-1 | TRBV30 | - | TRBD1
CASSLAVGELFF | TGTGCCAGCAGTTTAGCGGTCGGGGAGCTGTTTTTT | TRBJ2-2 | TRBV27 | - | -
CASSQDPTGGPADTQYF | TGCGCCAGCAGCCAAGATCCTACCGGGGGGCCTGCGGATACGCAGTATTTT | TRBJ2-3 | TRBV4-1 | - | -
CASTTYNEQFF | TGTGCCAGCACCACTTACAATGAGCAGTTCTTC | TRBJ2-1 | TRBV5-5 | - | -
CASSEPPSYTGELFF | TGTGCCAGCAGTGAACCCCCGTCTTACACCGGGGAGCTGTTTTTT | TRBJ2-2 | TRBV6-1 | - | -
CASSEILAGGADTQYF | TGTGCCAGCAGTGAAATACTAGCGGGGGGGGCGGATACGCAGTATTTT | TRBJ2-3 | TRBV2 | - | TRBD2
CASSFNGRGTEAFF | TGTGCCAGCAGCTTTAACGGGAGAGGTACTGAAGCTTTCTTT | TRBJ1-1 | TRBV11-2 | few | -
CASSPPGGTGNTIYF | TGTGCCAGCAGCCCGCCAGGGGGGACTGGAAACACCATATATTTT | TRBJ1-3 | TRBV9 | - | TRBD1
CAISLGSFIPGQRSYEQYF | TGTGCCATCAGCCTCGGAAGTTTCATTCCGGGACAGCGTAGCTACGAGCAGTACTTC | TRBJ2-7 | TRBV10-3 | - | TRBD1
CASSDIPQDTGELFF | TGTGCCAGTAGTGACATCCCCCAGGACACCGGGGAGCTGTTTTTT | TRBJ2-2 | TRBV19 | - | -
CASSFSGTEETQYF | TGTGCCAGCAGCTTTAGTGGGACAGAAGAGACCCAGTACTTC | TRBJ2-5 | TRBV5-6 | - | TRBD1
CASRTQGAGDSDEKLFF | TGTGCCAGCAGGACCCAGGGGGCAGGGGATTCTGATGAAAAACTGTTTTTT | TRBJ1-4 | TRBV2 | once | TRBD1
CASIADGGNTGELFF | TGTGCCAGCATCGCTGACGGGGGGAACACCGGGGAGCTGTTTTTT | TRBJ2-2 | TRBV6-6 | - | -
CASSIFQDSARLSVYNYGYTF | TGTGCCAGTAGTATTTTCCAGGACAGCGCCCGGTTGTCCGTGTATAACTATGGCTACACCTTC | TRBJ1-2 | TRBV19 | - | -
CASSSQGAGANVLTF | TGTGCCAGCAGTTCACAGGGTGCGGGGGCCAACGTCCTGACTTTC | TRBJ2-6 | TRBV6-5 | - | -
CASSYYGGWAPLHF | TGTGCCAGCAGTTACTACGGGGGATGGGCACCCCTCCACTTT | TRBJ1-6 | TRBV6-7 | - | -
CASSESGQGKSNQPQHF | TGCGCCAGCAGTGAGTCGGGGCAGGGGAAGAGCAATCAGCCCCAGCATTTT | TRBJ1-5 | TRBV10-1 | - | -
CASNPTGNYGYTF | TGTGCCAGCAACCCGACGGGGAACTATGGCTACACCTTC | TRBJ1-2 | TRBV11-2 | - | -
CAISADPGLNYGYTF | TGTGCCATCAGCGCAGACCCGGGGTTGAACTATGGCTACACCTTC | TRBJ1-2 | TRBV10-3 | - | -
CAWADRGYGYTF | TGTGCCTGGGCCGACAGGGGGTATGGCTACACCTTC | TRBJ1-2 | TRBV30 | - | TRBD1
CASKVTGQETQYF | TGTGCCAGCAAGGTAACAGGTCAAGAGACCCAGTACTTC | TRBJ2-5 | TRBV13 | - | -
CASSLESRNTIYF | TGTGCCAGCAGTCTGGAGTCGCGAAACACCATATATTTT | TRBJ1-3 | TRBV28 | once | -
CASSSQGSTEAFF | TGTGCCAGCAGTTCACAGGGATCCACTGAAGCTTTCTTT | TRBJ1-1 | TRBV2 | - | -
CASSVSSGTGDYEQYF | TGTGCCAGCAGTGTATCCTCGGGGACTGGGGACTACGAGCAGTACTTC | TRBJ2-7 | TRBV6-1 | - | -
CSVELTGGTYEQYF | TGCAGCGTTGAATTGACAGGGGGCACGTACGAGCAGTACTTC | TRBJ2-7 | TRBV29-1 | - | TRBD1
CASRTVRWGGSEAFF | TGTGCCAGCAGGACAGTGAGGTGGGGGGGATCTGAAGCTTTCTTT | TRBJ1-1 | TRBV2 | - | -
CASSTHGGDGGYTF | TGTGCCAGCAGTACCCACGGCGGGGACGGTGGCTACACCTTC | TRBJ1-2 | TRBV27 | - | -
CASSPQVPSTDTQYF | TGTGCCAGCTCACCTCAGGTGCCTTCCACAGATACGCAGTATTTT | TRBJ2-3 | TRBV18 | - | -
CASSYGGQGAYNEQFF | TGTGCCAGCAGTTACGGGGGACAGGGGGCCTACAATGAGCAGTTCTTC | TRBJ2-1 | TRBV6-5 | few | TRBD1
CASSVAKIPGQGFAEAFF | TGTGCCAGCAGCGTAGCGAAAATTCCGGGACAGGGGTTCGCTGAAGCTTTCTTT | TRBJ1-1 | TRBV9 | - | TRBD1
CASSLGQDYGYTF | TGTGCCAGCAGCTTGGGACAGGACTATGGCTACACCTTC | TRBJ1-2 | TRBV5-4 | few | -
CASSRDNYNEQFF | TGTGCCAGCAGCCGGGACAACTACAATGAGCAGTTCTTC | TRBJ2-1 | TRBV6-5 | - | -
CASHWGGTLNTGELFF | TGTGCCAGCCACTGGGGGGGGACCTTGAACACCGGGGAGCTGTTTTTT | TRBJ2-2 | TRBV6-4 | - | TRBD2
CASSTDGGGAAYNEQFF | TGTGCCAGCAGCACCGACGGCGGGGGGGCCGCTTACAATGAGCAGTTCTTC | TRBJ2-1 | TRBV27 | - | TRBD2
CASSSTGVNYGYTF | TGCGCCAGCAGCTCGACAGGGGTTAACTATGGCTACACCTTC | TRBJ1-2 | TRBV5-1 | - | TRBD1
CASSEREGATDTQYF | TGCGCCAGCAGTGAGCGCGAGGGGGCCACAGATACGCAGTATTTT | TRBJ2-3 | TRBV10-1 | - | TRBD1
CASSPEAGGPRETQYF | TGTGCCAGCTCCCCGGAAGCGGGGGGGCCCCGAGAGACCCAGTACTTC | TRBJ2-5 | TRBV2 | - | TRBD2
CASSQGRDTEAFF | TGCGCCAGCAGCCAAGGGCGGGACACTGAAGCTTTCTTT | TRBJ1-1 | TRBV4-1 | few | -
CASSSTGGSDEQYF | TGTGCCAGCAGCTCTACCGGGGGGAGTGACGAGCAGTACTTC | TRBJ2-7 | TRBV7-6 | few | TRBD2
CASSPGDGMTGELFF | TGTGCCAGCAGCCCAGGGGATGGGATGACCGGGGAGCTGTTTTTT | TRBJ2-2 | TRBV2 | - | -
CSVGQKYEQYF | TGCAGCGTCGGACAGAAATACGAGCAGTACTTC | TRBJ2-7 | TRBV29-1 | - | -
CASSRGPHTEAFF | TGTGCCAGTAGCAGGGGGCCACACACTGAAGCTTTCTTT | TRBJ1-1 | TRBV19 | once | TRBD1
CASSLAGTSGQFF | TGTGCCAGCAGCTTAGCGGGGACTAGCGGCCAGTTCTTC | TRBJ2-1 | TRBV7-2 | - | TRBD2
CASSVSEVGNTIYF | TGTGCCAGCAGCGTATCGGAGGTTGGAAACACCATATATTTT | TRBJ1-3 | TRBV11-1 | - | -
CASTRGRTDTQYF | TGTGCCAGCACGCGGGGGCGAACAGATACGCAGTATTTT | TRBJ2-3 | TRBV2 | once | -
CSSSRQGLNTEAFF | TGTTCCAGCAGCCGACAGGGCCTGAACACTGAAGCTTTCTTT | TRBJ1-1 | TRBV7-9 | - | TRBD1
CASSLEGGGGADTQYF | TGCGCCAGCAGCTTGGAAGGGGGCGGGGGGGCCGATACGCAGTATTTT | TRBJ2-3 | TRBV5-1 | - | TRBD2
CAARVGGTGTEAFF | TGTGCCGCTAGAGTGGGAGGAACCGGTACTGAAGCTTTCTTT | TRBJ1-1 | TRBV30 | - | -
CASSSRDRGLEQYF | TGTGCCAGCAGCAGCCGGGACAGGGGTCTCGAGCAGTACTTC | TRBJ2-7 | TRBV7-9 | - | TRBD1
CASSDGRAWSQPQHF | TGTGCCAGCAGTGATGGCAGGGCATGGAGTCAGCCCCAGCATTTT | TRBJ1-5 | TRBV25-1 | - | -
CASSGRTGQKIGGSGNTIYF | TGTGCCAGCAGTGGGAGGACGGGACAGAAAATAGGGGGCTCTGGAAACACCATATATTTT | TRBJ1-3 | TRBV2 | - | TRBD1
CASSDNLSGANVLTF | TGTGCCAGCAGCGACAACCTCTCTGGGGCCAACGTCCTGACTTTC | TRBJ2-6 | TRBV14 | - | -
CASTPSRGGNYGYTF | TGTGCCAGCACCCCGTCGAGAGGGGGCAACTATGGCTACACCTTC | TRBJ1-2 | TRBV6-5 | - | TRBD1
CASSLGDRGPGLFF | TGTGCCAGCAGCTTAGGGGACAGGGGGCCCGGGCTGTTTTTT | TRBJ1-4 | TRBV7-2 | - | TRBD1